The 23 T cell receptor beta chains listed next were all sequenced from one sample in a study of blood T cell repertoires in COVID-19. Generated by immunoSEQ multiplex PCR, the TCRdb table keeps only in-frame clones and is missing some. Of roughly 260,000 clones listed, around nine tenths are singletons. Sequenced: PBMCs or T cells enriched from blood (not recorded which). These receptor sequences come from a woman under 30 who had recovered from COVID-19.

In DNA, the CDR3 is TGTGCCAGTAGTCAACCTGGACAGGGAGGAAACACCATATATTTT. Translating it yields CASSQPGQGGNTIYF. This rearrangement joins TRBV19 to TRBJ1-3; 8 nucleotides match TRBD1. Germline CDR1 LNHDA, CDR2 SQIVND (reference sequence). The trim removed 5 bases at V and 4 bases at J, leaving 7 bases unmatched. The CDR3 totals 15 residues.

CDR3 coding DNA: TGTGCCAGCAGCCTGGACGGAGAATCTGAAAAACTGTTTTTT. It translates to CASSLDGESEKLFF. The chain combines TRBV5-6 with TRBJ1-4; unclear D gene. The CDR3 sequence is 14 residues long. Germline loops: CDR1 SGHDT, CDR2 YYEEEE. V lost 4 bases, J lost 7 bases, and 14 bases lay in between.

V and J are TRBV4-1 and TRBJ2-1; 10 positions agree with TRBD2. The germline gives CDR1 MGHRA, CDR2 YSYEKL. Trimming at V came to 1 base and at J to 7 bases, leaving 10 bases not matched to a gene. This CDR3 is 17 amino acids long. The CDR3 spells CASSQGLLAGANNEQFF. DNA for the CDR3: TGCGCCAGCAGCCAAGGTCTTCTAGCGGGAGCCAATAATGAGCAGTTCTTC.

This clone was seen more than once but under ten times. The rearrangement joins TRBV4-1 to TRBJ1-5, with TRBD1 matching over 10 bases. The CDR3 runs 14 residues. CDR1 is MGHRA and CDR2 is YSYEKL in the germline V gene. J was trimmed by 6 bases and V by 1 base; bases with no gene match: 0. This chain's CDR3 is CASSQGTGGQPQHF. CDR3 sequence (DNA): TGCGCCAGCAGCCAAGGGACAGGGGGTCAGCCCCAGCATTTT.

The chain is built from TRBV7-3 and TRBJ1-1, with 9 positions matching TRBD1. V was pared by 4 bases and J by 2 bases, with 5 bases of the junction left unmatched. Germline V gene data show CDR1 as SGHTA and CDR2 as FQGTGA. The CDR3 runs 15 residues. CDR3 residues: CASSSGTGRNTEAFF. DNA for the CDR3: TGTGCCAGCAGCTCAGGGACAGGGAGAAACACTGAAGCTTTCTTT.

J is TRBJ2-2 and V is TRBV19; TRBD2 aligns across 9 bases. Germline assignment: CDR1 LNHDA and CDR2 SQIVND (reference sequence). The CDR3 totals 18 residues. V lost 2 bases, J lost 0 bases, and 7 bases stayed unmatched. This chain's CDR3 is CASSIWLAGFANTGELFF. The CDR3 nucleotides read TGTGCCAGTAGTATATGGCTAGCGGGGTTCGCGAACACCGGGGAGCTGTTTTTT.

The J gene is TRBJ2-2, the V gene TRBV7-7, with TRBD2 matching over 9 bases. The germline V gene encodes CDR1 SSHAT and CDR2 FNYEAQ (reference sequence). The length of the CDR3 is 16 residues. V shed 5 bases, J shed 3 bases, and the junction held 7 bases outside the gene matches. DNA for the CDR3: TGTGCCAGCAGCCCAAATAGCGGGGGTCACACCGGGGAGCTGTTTTTT. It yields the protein CASSPNSGGHTGELFF.

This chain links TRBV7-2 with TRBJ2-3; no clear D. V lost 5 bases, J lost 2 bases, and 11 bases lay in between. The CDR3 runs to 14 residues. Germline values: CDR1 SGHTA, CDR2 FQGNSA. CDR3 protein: CASSPGKVTDTQYF. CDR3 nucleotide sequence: TGTGCCAGCAGCCCAGGAAAAGTCACAGATACGCAGTATTTT.

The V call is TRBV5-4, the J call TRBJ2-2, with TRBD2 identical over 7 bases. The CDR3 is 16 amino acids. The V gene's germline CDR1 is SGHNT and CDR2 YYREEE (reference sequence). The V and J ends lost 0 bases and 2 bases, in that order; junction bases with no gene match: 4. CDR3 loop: CASSLVAGANTGELFF. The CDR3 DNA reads TGTGCCAGCAGCTTGGTGGCGGGAGCTAACACCGGGGAGCTGTTTTTT. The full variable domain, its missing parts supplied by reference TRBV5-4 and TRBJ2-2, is ETGVTQSPTHLIKTRGQQVTLRCSSQSGHNTVSWYQQALGQGPQFIFQYYREEENGRGNFPPRFSGLQFPNYSSELNVNALELDDSALYLCASSLVAGANTGELFFGEGSRLTVL.

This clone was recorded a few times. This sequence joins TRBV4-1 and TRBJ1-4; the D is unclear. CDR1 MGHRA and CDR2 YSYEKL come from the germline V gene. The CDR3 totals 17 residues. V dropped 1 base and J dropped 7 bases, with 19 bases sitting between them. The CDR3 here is CASSQGSGELGGEKLFF. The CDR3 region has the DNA TGCGCCAGCAGCCAAGGTTCCGGGGAACTTGGTGGTGAAAAACTGTTTTTT.

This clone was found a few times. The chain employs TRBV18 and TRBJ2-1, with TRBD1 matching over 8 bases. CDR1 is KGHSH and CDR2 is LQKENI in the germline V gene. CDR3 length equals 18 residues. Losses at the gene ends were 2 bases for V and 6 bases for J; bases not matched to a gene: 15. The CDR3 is CASSPMASETGDLNEQFF. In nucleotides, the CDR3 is TGTGCCAGCTCACCAATGGCGTCCGAGACAGGGGATCTCAATGAGCAGTTCTTC.

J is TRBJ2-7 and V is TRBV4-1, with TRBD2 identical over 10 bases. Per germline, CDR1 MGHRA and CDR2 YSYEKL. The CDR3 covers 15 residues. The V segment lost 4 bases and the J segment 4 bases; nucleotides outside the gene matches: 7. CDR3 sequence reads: CASSRTPGLAYEQYF. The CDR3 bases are TGCGCCAGCAGCCGAACACCGGGACTAGCGTACGAGCAGTACTTC.

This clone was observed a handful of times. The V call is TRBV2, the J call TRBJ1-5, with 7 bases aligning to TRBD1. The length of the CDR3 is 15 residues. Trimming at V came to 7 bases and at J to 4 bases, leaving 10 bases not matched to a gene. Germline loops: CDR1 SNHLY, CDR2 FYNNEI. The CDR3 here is CASKTTTGRNQPQHF. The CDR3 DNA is TGTGCCAGCAAAACAACGACAGGGAGAAATCAGCCCCAGCATTTT.

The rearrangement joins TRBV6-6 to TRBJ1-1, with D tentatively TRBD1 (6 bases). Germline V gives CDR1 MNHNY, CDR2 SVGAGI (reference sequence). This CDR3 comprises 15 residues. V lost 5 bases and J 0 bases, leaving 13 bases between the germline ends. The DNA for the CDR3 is TGTGCCAGCAGTCGACAGGCATCAATGAACACTGAAGCTTTCTTT. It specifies CASSRQASMNTEAFF.

The CDR3 region has the DNA TGCGCCAGTATAGAGACTCCCAATAGTTACAATGAGCAGTTCTTC. It specifies CASIETPNSYNEQFF. The chain recombines TRBV5-1 with TRBJ2-1, with no clear D. Between the trimmed V and J ends, which lost 8 bases and 4 bases, there was a span of 19 bases. There are 15 residues in the CDR3. The germline gives CDR1 SGHRS, CDR2 YFSETQ.

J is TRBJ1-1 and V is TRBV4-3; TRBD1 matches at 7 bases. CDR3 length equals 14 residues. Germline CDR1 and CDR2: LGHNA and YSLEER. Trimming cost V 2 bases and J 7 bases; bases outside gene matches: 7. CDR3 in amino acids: CASSQIDRASEAFF. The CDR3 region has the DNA TGCGCCAGCAGCCAAATCGACAGGGCCAGTGAAGCTTTCTTT.

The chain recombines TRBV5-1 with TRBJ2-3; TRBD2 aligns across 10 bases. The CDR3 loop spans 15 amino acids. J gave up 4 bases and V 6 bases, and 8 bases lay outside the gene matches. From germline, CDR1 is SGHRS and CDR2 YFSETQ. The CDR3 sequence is CASTSTSGVSDTQYF. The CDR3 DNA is TGCGCCAGCACCTCCACTAGCGGGGTGTCAGATACGCAGTATTTT.

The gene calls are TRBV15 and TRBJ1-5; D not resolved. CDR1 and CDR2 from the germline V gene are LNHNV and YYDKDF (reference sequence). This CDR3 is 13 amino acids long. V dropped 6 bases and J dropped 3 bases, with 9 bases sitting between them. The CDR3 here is CATRGLPNQPQHF. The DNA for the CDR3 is TGTGCCACCAGGGGCCTCCCCAATCAGCCCCAGCATTTT.

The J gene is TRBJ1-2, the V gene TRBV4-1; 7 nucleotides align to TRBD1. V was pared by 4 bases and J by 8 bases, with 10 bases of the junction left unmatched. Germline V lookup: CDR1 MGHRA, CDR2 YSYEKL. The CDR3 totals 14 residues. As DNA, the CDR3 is TGCGCCAGCAGCCGCTTCCGGGACAGTGGCGGCTACACCTTC. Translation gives CASSRFRDSGGYTF.

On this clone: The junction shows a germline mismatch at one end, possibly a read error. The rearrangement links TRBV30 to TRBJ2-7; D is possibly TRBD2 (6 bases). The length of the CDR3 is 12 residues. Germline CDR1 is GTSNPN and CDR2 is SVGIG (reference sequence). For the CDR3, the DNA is TGTGCCTGGAGCCCCTCTGTCGGAGGGCCCGACTTC. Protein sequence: CAWSPSVGGPDF.

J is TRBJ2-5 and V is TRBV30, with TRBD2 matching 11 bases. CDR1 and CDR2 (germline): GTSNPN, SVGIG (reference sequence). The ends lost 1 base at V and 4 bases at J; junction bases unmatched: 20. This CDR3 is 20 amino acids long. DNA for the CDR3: TGTGCCTGGAGTGCCTCAGGGGGCTGGGGACTAGCGGCCCCGACAGAGACCCAGTACTTC. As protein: CAWSASGGWGLAAPTETQYF.

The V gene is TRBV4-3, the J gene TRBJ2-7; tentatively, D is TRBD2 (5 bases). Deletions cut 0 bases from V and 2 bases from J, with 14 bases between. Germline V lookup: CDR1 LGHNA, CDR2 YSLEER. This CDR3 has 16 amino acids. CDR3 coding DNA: TGCGCCAGCAGCCAAGACTTTGGGAGTGAAGCCTACGAGCAGTACTTC. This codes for CASSQDFGSEAYEQYF.

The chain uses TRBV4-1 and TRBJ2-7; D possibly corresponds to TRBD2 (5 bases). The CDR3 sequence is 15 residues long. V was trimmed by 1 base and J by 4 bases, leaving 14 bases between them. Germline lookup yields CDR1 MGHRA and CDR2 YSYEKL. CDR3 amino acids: CASSQGSGPFYEQYF. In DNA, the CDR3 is TGCGCCAGCAGCCAAGGGAGCGGCCCATTTTACGAGCAGTACTTC.